The entry below gives a single T cell receptor beta chain sequence along with its context. The target of this receptor is not known. Within one base of it there is no much larger clone, and no base qualities were kept. Each collaborating institution followed its own protocols to collect whole blood in K2EDTA tubes. For TCRbeta analysis, collaborator samples were shipped as frozen whole blood, as isolated PBMCs, or as DNA extracted from either sample type. The sample belongs to a study of blood T cell repertoires in COVID-19 (dated by TCRdb to the early 2020s). Broadly, across the study: Collaborator samples came from the United States, Italy and Spain and covered acute and convalescent phases of COVID-19. The material from the prospective study consisted of cDNA or gDNA derived from T cells, B-cell-depleted T cells, or PBMCs. Subjects who had been exposed to COVID-19, were actively infected with it, or had recovered from it provided the deeply sampled blood TCRbeta repertoires that made up the dataset. The repertoires were released in a freely available public database intended as a resource for research on the immune response to SARS-CoV-2. The samples were drawn from the first 160 participants of the ongoing ImmuneRACE study and from over 950 subjects provided by 6 global collaborators. A de-identified subject ID, COVID-19 status, age in years and sex were almost always included in the sample metadata. Where HLA class I and class II types were available, the types were taken from metadata supplied by the sample provider, not from assay-based typing.

The investigation overall reported the following: The quantity of clinical and demographic metadata differed by source and by participant and was supplied without curation.

V gives up 1 base and J gives up 0 bases, and the segment between their germline ends measures 7 bases. From its cysteine to its phenylalanine, the CDR3 spans 14 amino acids. This entry keeps only the CDR3 DNA: 42 bases, framed from base 1. Looking up the germline V gene (reference sequence) yields CDR1 LNHDA and CDR2 SQIVND. The immunoSEQ Assay, a bias-controlled multiplex PCR, was used to amplify TCRbeta CDR3 regions from genomic DNA. The study's processing was this. Nucleated cell counts per sample were estimated from amplification of reference gene primers within the assay. To quantify the absolute abundance of each unique TCRbeta CDR3 rearrangement, sequence reads were collapsed and filtered. For each sample, productive Simpson clonality was calculated by taking the square root of Simpson's diversity index across productive rearrangements. Drawn from immuneACCESS, this table holds only the in-frame rearrangements with V and J called that TCRdb kept. Clones are partly lost; checked studies trace under half to an unresolved V gene and leave the rest unexplained. D and trimming were read from the DNA, whereas the V and J calls and clone size are those reported in that table. This sample holds about 140,000 clones; 70% to 80% were observed only once. The ten largest clones take up more than 3.5% of the sample.

The V and J genes are TRBV19 and TRBJ2-7; no D gene call is confident. The sequenced material came from peripheral blood. The TCR sequence derives from a woman at least 80 years old with active or convalescent COVID-19. The sequence in DNA is TGTGCCAGTAGTATAGGCCAGAACTCCTACGAGCAGTACTTC. Translation gives CASSIGQNSYEQYF.